The clone carrying this TCR beta chain was seen a handful of times. Its antigen remains unidentified. The sample originates from a study of beta chain features in type 1 diabetes. The overall study: Regarding age, gender and cell yields, patients proved similar to healthy donors. The study, taken as a whole, reports: Shortening that was moderate but significant affected the TCRB CDR3s of Type 1 diabetes patients in all four CD4+ subsets. The study found that naive, central memory and Treg TCRB repertoires appeared more similar in patients than in healthy donors.

V lost 4 bases, J lost 4 bases, and 6 bases stayed unmatched. CDR3 size: 15 residues. CDR1 is LNHDA, CDR2 SQIVND, per germline (reference sequence). Populations obtained by sorting all exceeded 98% purity. Of the isolated RNA, all was reverse transcribed, and so the sequenced material was expressed TCRB transcripts. This table comes from immunoSEQ multiplex PCR, and its TCRdb copy is limited to in-frame clones, with some not included. Here the sample spans about 620,000 clones, 15% to 19% being singletons. The TCR sequence derives from a man younger than 30 in good health. V gene TRBV19 combines with J gene TRBJ1-4, with 7 bases fitting TRBD1. The specimen sequenced was naive CD4+ T cells from blood. The CDR3 loop reads CASSTRGHGNEKLFF. The CDR3, as DNA: TGTGCCAGTAGTACGAGGGGGCATGGTAATGAAAAACTGTTTTTT.